A selection of T cell receptor beta chains follows, all from one sample in a study of T cell changes during pregnancy in multiple sclerosis. Generated by immunoSEQ multiplex PCR, the TCRdb table keeps only in-frame clones and is missing some. The table includes some 68,000 clones, 80% to 95% detected once. The sample consisted of peripheral blood, taken in the second trimester of pregnancy. These receptor sequences come from a female donor with multiple sclerosis, enrolled in a pregnancy study. Each CDR3 is given with its conserved first and last residue. The D gene is left open where the match is weak. Part of the rows lack a size; the others show once, few, many or a class for expanded clones.

j_call d_call clone_size v_call cdr3_nt cdr3_aa
TRBJ1-1 . once TRBV11-2 TGTGCCAGCAGCCCTTGGGAGGCACGAACTGAAGCTTTCTTT CASSPWEARTEAFF
TRBJ2-6 . . TRBV4-3 TGCGCCAGCAGCCAAGTCCAGGGTTCTGGGGCCAACGTCCTGACTTTC CASSQVQGSGANVLTF
TRBJ1-3 . . TRBV6-5 TGTGCCAGCAGTTACTCTGTTGCGGAAGGAAACACCATATATTTT CASSYSVAEGNTIYF
TRBJ1-5 . . TRBV18 TGTGCCAGCTCACCCTATGCAACAGATAGCAATCAGCCCCAGCATTTT CASSPYATDSNQPQHF
TRBJ2-3 TRBD2 . TRBV5-8 TGTGCCAGCAGTTACAATAGCGGGATGGGCACAGATACGCAGTATTTT CASSYNSGMGTDTQYF
TRBJ2-1 TRBD2 . TRBV5-1 TGCGCCAGCAGCTTCGGGACTAGCGGCAATGAGCAGTTCTTC CASSFGTSGNEQFF
TRBJ2-2 TRBD1 . TRBV5-4 TGTGCCAGCAGCCCCGGTAGGGGGCTGGAACGCACCGGGGAGCTGTTTTTT CASSPGRGLERTGELFF
TRBJ2-7 TRBD2 few TRBV2 TGTGCCAGCAGCCCCGGACTAGCCATAACCTACGAGCAGTACTTC CASSPGLAITYEQYF
TRBJ2-1 TRBD2 . TRBV7-9 TGTGCCGCTGGTGGAGCGGGGGCCTACAATGAGCAGTTCTTC CAAGGAGAYNEQFF
TRBJ1-1 . . TRBV11-2 TGTGCCAGCAGACATTTGAACACTGAAGCTTTCTTT CASRHLNTEAFF
TRBJ1-3 TRBD1 . TRBV30 TGTGCCTGGAGATCACAGGGGGAAAACACCATATATTTT CAWRSQGENTIYF
TRBJ2-7 TRBD2 . TRBV6-5 TGTGCCAGCAGTTACACTAGCGGGAGGACCTACGAGCAGTACTTC CASSYTSGRTYEQYF
TRBJ1-5 TRBD1 . TRBV2 TGTGCCAGCAGAAATGGACAGGGGGCGATGGCCCAGCATTTT CASRNGQGAMAQHF
TRBJ2-3 TRBD2 . TRBV2 TGTGCCAGCAGGGGGCCGGGACTAGCTGCGGTTGATACGCAGTATTTT CASRGPGLAAVDTQYF